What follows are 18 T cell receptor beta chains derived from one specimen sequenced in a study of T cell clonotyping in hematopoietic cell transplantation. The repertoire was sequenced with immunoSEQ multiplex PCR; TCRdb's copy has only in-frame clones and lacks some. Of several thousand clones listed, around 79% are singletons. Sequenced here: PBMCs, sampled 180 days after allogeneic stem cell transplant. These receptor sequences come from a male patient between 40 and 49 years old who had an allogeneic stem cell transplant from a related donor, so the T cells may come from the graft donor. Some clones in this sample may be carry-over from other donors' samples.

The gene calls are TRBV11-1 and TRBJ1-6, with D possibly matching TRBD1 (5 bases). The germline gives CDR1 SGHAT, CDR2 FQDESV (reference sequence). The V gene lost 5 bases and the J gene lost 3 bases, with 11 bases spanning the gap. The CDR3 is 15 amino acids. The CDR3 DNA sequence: TGTGCCAGCAGCGCGACAGCATTCTATAATTCACCCCTCCACTTT. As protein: CASSATAFYNSPLHF.

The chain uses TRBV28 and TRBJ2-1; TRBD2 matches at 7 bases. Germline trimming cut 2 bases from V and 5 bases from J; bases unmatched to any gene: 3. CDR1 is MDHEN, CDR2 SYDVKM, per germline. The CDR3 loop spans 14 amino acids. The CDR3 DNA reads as TGTGCCAGCAGTTTAATCGGGGGGAACAATGAGCAGTTCTTC. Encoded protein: CASSLIGGNNEQFF.

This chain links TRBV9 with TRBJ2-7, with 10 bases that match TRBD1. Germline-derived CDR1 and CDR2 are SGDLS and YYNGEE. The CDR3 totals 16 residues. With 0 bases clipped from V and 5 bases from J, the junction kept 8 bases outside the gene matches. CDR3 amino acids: CASSVAVTGGLDEQYF. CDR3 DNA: TGTGCCAGCAGCGTAGCGGTGACAGGGGGCTTGGACGAGCAGTACTTC. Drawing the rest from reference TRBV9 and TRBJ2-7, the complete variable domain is DSGVTQTPKHLITATGQRVTLRCSPRSGDLSVYWYQQSLDQGLQFLIQYYNGEERAKGNILERFSAQQFPDLHSELNLSSLELGDSALYFCASSVAVTGGLDEQYFGPGTRLTVT.

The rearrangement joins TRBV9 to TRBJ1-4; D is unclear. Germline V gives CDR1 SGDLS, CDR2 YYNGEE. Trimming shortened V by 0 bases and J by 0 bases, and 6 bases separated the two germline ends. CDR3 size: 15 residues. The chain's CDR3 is CASSVAGATNEKLFF. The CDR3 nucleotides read TGTGCCAGCAGCGTAGCGGGAGCAACTAATGAAAAACTGTTTTTT. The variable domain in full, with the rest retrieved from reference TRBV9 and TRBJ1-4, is DSGVTQTPKHLITATGQRVTLRCSPRSGDLSVYWYQQSLDQGLQFLIQYYNGEERAKGNILERFSAQQFPDLHSELNLSSLELGDSALYFCASSVAGATNEKLFFGSGTQLSVL.

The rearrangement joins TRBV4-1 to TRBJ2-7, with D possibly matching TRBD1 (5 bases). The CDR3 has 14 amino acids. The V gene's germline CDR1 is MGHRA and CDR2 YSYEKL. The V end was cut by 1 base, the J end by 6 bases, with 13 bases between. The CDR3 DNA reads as TGCGCCAGCAGCCAAGTGCTTTTAGGGGCCGAGCAGTACTTC. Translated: CASSQVLLGAEQYF.

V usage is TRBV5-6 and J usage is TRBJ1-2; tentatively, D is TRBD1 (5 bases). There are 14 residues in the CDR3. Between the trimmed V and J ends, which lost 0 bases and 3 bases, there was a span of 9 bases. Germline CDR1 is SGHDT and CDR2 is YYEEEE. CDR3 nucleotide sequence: TGTGCCAGCAGCTTGGGCAGGGACTACTATGGCTACACCTTC. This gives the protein CASSLGRDYYGYTF.

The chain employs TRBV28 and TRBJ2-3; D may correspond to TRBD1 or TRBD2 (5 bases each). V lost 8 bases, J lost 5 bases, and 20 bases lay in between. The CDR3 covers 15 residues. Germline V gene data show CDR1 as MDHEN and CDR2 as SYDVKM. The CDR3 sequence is CASALWDRGIDTQYF. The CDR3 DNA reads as TGTGCCAGCGCGCTTTGGGACCGAGGGATAGATACGCAGTATTTT. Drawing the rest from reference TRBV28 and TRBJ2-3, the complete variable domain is DVKVTQSSRYLVKRTGEKVFLECVQDMDHENMFWYRQDPGLGLRLIYFSYDVKMKEKGDIPEGYSVSREKKERFSLILESASTNQTSMYLCASALWDRGIDTQYFGPGTRLTVL.

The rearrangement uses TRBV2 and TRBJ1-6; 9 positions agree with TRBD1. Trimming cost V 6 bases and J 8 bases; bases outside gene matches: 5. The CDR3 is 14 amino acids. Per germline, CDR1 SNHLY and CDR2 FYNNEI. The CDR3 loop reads CASRAGQGYSPLHF. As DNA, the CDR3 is TGTGCCAGCAGGGCGGGACAGGGCTATTCACCCCTCCACTTT.

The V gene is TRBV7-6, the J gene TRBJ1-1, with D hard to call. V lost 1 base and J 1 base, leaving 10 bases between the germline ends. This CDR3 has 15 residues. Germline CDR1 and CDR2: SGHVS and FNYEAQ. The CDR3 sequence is CASSLGSPGNTEAFF. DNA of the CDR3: TGTGCCAGCAGCTTAGGGTCCCCCGGGAACACTGAAGCTTTCTTT.

CDR3 residues: CASSVPGLQSSGNIQYF. In DNA, the CDR3 is TGTGCCAGTAGTGTACCGGGACTACAGTCAAGTGGAAACATTCAGTACTTC. The chain joins TRBV19 to TRBJ2-4; 7 bases are shared with TRBD2. With V trimmed by 5 bases and J by 6 bases, 16 bases remained unmatched. Germline V gives CDR1 LNHDA, CDR2 SQIVND (reference sequence). CDR3 length: 17 residues.

DNA for the CDR3: TGTGCCAGCTCACAACTAGCGGGGGTGTTAAATGAGCAGTTCTTC. Its protein product is CASSQLAGVLNEQFF. The chain has TRBV18 and TRBJ2-1; TRBD2 matches at 11 bases. J gave up 7 bases and V 4 bases, and 6 bases lay outside the gene matches. The germline V gene encodes CDR1 KGHSH and CDR2 LQKENI. CDR3 length: 15 amino acids. The variable domain in full, completed from reference TRBV18 and TRBJ2-1, reads NAGVMQNPRHLVRRRGQEARLRCSPMKGHSHVYWYRQLPEEGLKFMVYLQKENIIDESGMPKERFSAEFPKEGPSILRIQQVVRGDSAAYFCASSQLAGVLNEQFFGPGTRLTVL.

CDR3 DNA: TGTGCCTGGAGTGTCGAGGGCTATACTGAAGCTTTCTTT. Amino acid sequence: CAWSVEGYTEAFF. This sequence joins TRBV30 and TRBJ1-1; D gene unclear. The CDR3 runs 13 residues. The V end lost 0 bases, the J end lost 5 bases, and 10 bases lay between the germline ends. The V gene's germline CDR1 is GTSNPN and CDR2 SVGIG (reference sequence). The full variable domain, its missing parts supplied by reference TRBV30 and TRBJ1-1, is SQTIHQWPATLVQPVGSPLSLECTVEGTSNPNLYWYRQAAGRGLQLLFYSVGIGQISSEVPQNLSASRPQDRQFILSSKKLLLSDSGFYLCAWSVEGYTEAFFGQGTRLTVV.

The CDR3 DNA is TGTGCCAGCAGCTTATGGAGCGGGGGGAGCGATACGCAGTATTTT. It translates to CASSLWSGGSDTQYF. V usage is TRBV7-6 and J usage is TRBJ2-3, with 9 bases that match TRBD2. This CDR3 contains 15 residues. Unmatched junction bases numbered 6, after V lost 2 bases and J lost 6 bases. Germline V gene lookup returns CDR1 SGHVS and CDR2 FNYEAQ.

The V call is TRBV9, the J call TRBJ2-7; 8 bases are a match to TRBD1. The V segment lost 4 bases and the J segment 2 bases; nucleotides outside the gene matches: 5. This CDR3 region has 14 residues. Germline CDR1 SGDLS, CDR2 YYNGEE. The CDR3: CASSPGTGAYEQYF. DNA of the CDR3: TGTGCCAGCAGCCCGGGGACAGGAGCCTACGAGCAGTACTTC.

The CDR3 region is CAISGLAVLVSSYNEQFF. In nucleotides, the CDR3 is TGTGCCATCAGTGGACTAGCGGTTCTCGTTAGCTCCTACAATGAGCAGTTCTTC. The chain joins TRBV10-3 to TRBJ2-1; 9 nucleotides align to TRBD2. J gave up 0 bases and V 4 bases, and 10 bases lay outside the gene matches. Germline V gene sequence: CDR1 ENHRY, CDR2 SYGVKD. This CDR3 is 18 amino acids long.

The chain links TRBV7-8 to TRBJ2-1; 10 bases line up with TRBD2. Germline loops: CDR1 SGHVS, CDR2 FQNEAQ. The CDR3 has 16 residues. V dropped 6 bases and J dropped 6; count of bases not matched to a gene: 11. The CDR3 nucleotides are TGTGCCAGCAGTATTACTAGCGGGGCCCTGGGCAATGAGCAGTTCTTC. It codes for CASSITSGALGNEQFF.

The CDR3 bases are TGTGCCACTAGAGACGGCCCGGGGGAGCAGTATTTT. Translation: CATRDGPGEQYF. The J gene is TRBJ2-3, the V gene TRBV6-6, with a tentative D call TRBD2 (6 bases). The germline V gene encodes CDR1 MNHNY and CDR2 SVGAGI (reference sequence). There are 12 residues in the CDR3. V was clipped by 10 bases and J by 11 bases, with 19 bases between them.

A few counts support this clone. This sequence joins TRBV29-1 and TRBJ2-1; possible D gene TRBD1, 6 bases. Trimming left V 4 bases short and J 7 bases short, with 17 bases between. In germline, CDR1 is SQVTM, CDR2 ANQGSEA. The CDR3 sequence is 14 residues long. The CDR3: CSVGKGVLGNEQFF. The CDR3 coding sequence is TGCAGCGTTGGTAAGGGGGTACTTGGGAATGAGCAGTTCTTC.